Below, 15 T cell receptor beta chains from the same sample are listed, as sequenced in a study of blood T cell repertoires in COVID-19. TCRdb's table, derived via immunoSEQ multiplex PCR, lists solely in-frame clones and lacks some. The sample contains some 310,000 clones, roughly nine tenths of which appear only once. What was sequenced was PBMCs or T cells enriched from blood (not recorded which). These receptor sequences come from a woman between 25 and 40 years old who had recovered from COVID-19.

The J gene is TRBJ2-7, the V gene TRBV7-2, with 8 nucleotides matching TRBD2. The germline gives CDR1 SGHTA, CDR2 FQGNSA. The V segment lost 0 bases and the J segment 1 base; nucleotides outside the gene matches: 2. The CDR3 has 15 amino acids. For the CDR3, the DNA is TGTGCCAGCAGCTTAGCGAGCGGGGGTTCCTACGAGCAGTACTTC. It codes for CASSLASGGSYEQYF.

The chain employs TRBV5-6 and TRBJ1-5, with D possibly matching TRBD1 (5 bases). V was pared by 1 base and J by 4 bases, with 6 bases between. The CDR3 extends over 13 amino acids. Germline CDR1 SGHDT, CDR2 YYEEEE. CDR3 in DNA: TGTGCCAGCAGCTTGCGGGGGAATCAGCCCCAGCATTTT. Translated, it gives CASSLRGNQPQHF. Together with reference TRBV5-6 and TRBJ1-5, the CDR3 gives the full variable domain: DAGVTQSPTHLIKTRGQQVTLRCSPKSGHDTVSWYQQALGQGPQFIFQYYEEEERQRGNFPDRFSGHQFPNYSSELNVNALLLGDSALYLCASSLRGNQPQHFGDGTRLSIL.

V is TRBV11-2 and J is TRBJ1-2; D perhaps matches TRBD1 (6 bases). CDR3 length: 14 amino acids. V shed 2 bases and J shed 4 bases, with 11 bases lying between them. CDR1 SGHAT and CDR2 FQNNGV come from the germline V gene. The CDR3 region is CASSLHRVGYGYTF. In nucleotides, the CDR3 is TGTGCCAGCAGCTTACACAGGGTTGGCTATGGCTACACCTTC.

This chain's CDR3 is CASSLDRDSPYYGYTF. CDR3 coding DNA: TGTGCCAGCAGCTTAGATCGGGACAGTCCTTACTATGGCTACACCTTC. The V gene is TRBV11-2, the J gene TRBJ1-2; 7 bases line up with TRBD1. Looked up from germline, CDR1 is SGHAT and CDR2 is FQNNGV. Losses at the gene ends were 0 bases for V and 3 bases for J; bases not matched to a gene: 7. There are 16 residues in the CDR3.

Remarks on this clone: Relative to the germline gene, one junction end is altered; a read error may explain this. V usage is TRBV6-5 and J usage is TRBJ1-1; D uncertain. The CDR3 is made up of 12 amino acids. CDR1 MNHEY and CDR2 SVGAGI come from the germline V gene. CDR3 coding DNA: TGTGTCAGCAAGGAGGGTTTTGGGAAAGCTTTCTTT. It encodes CVSKEGFGKAFF.

The rearrangement uses TRBV4-3 and TRBJ2-2; TRBD2 agrees at 10 bases. Germline-derived CDR1 and CDR2 are LGHNA and YSLEER. V shed 8 bases and J 8 bases; nucleotides not matched to a gene: 8. This CDR3 has 14 amino acids. CDR3: CASEQREGLGELFF. CDR3 in DNA: TGCGCCAGCGAACAGCGGGAGGGGCTTGGGGAGCTGTTTTTT.

V gene TRBV7-6 combines with J gene TRBJ1-4, with 7 bases matching TRBD1. Looked up from germline, CDR1 is SGHVS and CDR2 is FNYEAQ. This CDR3 contains 16 residues. V lost 0 bases to trimming and J lost 1 base; unmatched junction nucleotides: 2. CDR3: CASSLATGRTNEKLFF. The CDR3 coding sequence is TGTGCCAGCAGCTTAGCGACAGGGAGAACTAATGAAAAACTGTTTTTT.

V and J are TRBV6-5 and TRBJ1-1; 7 positions match TRBD1. This CDR3 is built from 15 residues. Germline CDR1 and CDR2: MNHEY and SVGAGI. V lost 2 bases to trimming and J lost 5 bases; unmatched junction nucleotides: 8. In DNA form, the CDR3 reads TGTGCCAGCAGTTACGATAGACAGGGAAGGACTGAAGCTTTCTTT. This sequence encodes CASSYDRQGRTEAFF.

The chain recombines TRBV27 with TRBJ1-2; 12 bases map to TRBD1. Germline V lookup: CDR1 MNHEY, CDR2 SMNVEV (reference sequence). The J segment lost 7 bases and the V segment lost 5 bases, leaving 5 bases of the junction unmatched. The CDR3 runs 14 residues. CDR3 in amino acids: CASSGTGGAFGYTF. DNA of the CDR3: TGTGCCAGCAGTGGGACAGGGGGCGCTTTTGGCTACACCTTC.

Remarks on this clone: This sample also contains other DNA sequences that code for the same CDR3. The rearrangement uses TRBV11-2 and TRBJ2-1; 9 positions agree with TRBD2. The junction had 1 base not matched to a gene; V was cut back by 1 base and J by 0 bases. The germline V gene has CDR1 SGHAT and CDR2 FQNNGV. The CDR3 is 16 amino acids. CDR3 DNA: TGTGCCAGCAGCTTAGGACTAGCGGTCTCCTACAATGAGCAGTTCTTC. Amino acid sequence: CASSLGLAVSYNEQFF.

J is TRBJ2-7 and V is TRBV3-1 (or the pseudogene TRBV3-2); TRBD1 matches at 9 bases. The CDR3 loop spans 14 amino acids. The junction had 5 bases not matched to a gene; V was cut back by 4 bases and J by 4 bases. In germline, CDR1 is LGHDT, CDR2 YNNKEL (reference sequence). The CDR3 spells CASSRQGVEYEQYF. The CDR3 region has the DNA TGTGCCAGCAGCCGACAGGGGGTAGAGTACGAGCAGTACTTC.

The chain employs TRBV28 and TRBJ2-7; TRBD2 matches at 9 bases. With V trimmed by 6 bases and J by 0 bases, 24 bases remained unmatched. The CDR3 is 21 amino acids. The germline V gene has CDR1 MDHEN and CDR2 SYDVKM. The CDR3 loop is CASSPEDAGTSFSRSSYEQYF. The CDR3 nucleotides are TGTGCCAGCAGCCCCGAGGACGCTGGGACTAGCTTTTCAAGGAGCTCCTACGAGCAGTACTTC.

The count of this clone is one. The chain has TRBV28 and TRBJ2-7; a possible D gene is TRBD2 (5 bases). This CDR3 region has 13 residues. V was cut by 8 bases and J by 3 bases, with 14 bases left in between. Germline V gene lookup returns CDR1 MDHEN and CDR2 SYDVKM. The CDR3 region is CASESSHGYEQYF. The CDR3 bases are TGTGCCAGCGAATCTAGCCATGGCTACGAGCAGTACTTC.

This clone showed up just once. V is TRBV27 and J is TRBJ2-2, with D perhaps matching TRBD1 (5 bases). Germline CDR1 is MNHEY and CDR2 is SMNVEV (reference sequence). The CDR3 has 16 amino acids. V gave up 6 bases and J gave up 5 bases, with 19 bases separating them. The CDR3, as DNA: TGTGCCAGCAGCTCAGGGTTGACAAGGGGAACCGGGGAGCTGTTTTTT. This sequence encodes CASSSGLTRGTGELFF.

The chain has TRBV27 and TRBJ2-7; 13 bases align to TRBD2. The CDR3 sequence is 15 residues long. V dropped 3 bases and J dropped 2; count of bases not matched to a gene: 1. Germline CDR1 reads MNHEY; CDR2 reads SMNVEV (reference sequence). The CDR3 nucleotides are TGTGCCAGCAGTTTTACTAGCGGGAGGGCCTACGAGCAGTACTTC. Translating gives CASSFTSGRAYEQYF.